The 17 T cell receptor beta chains in this list originate from one sample, sequenced in a study of shared clonotypes between healthy human individuals. Produced via immunoSEQ multiplex PCR; TCRdb's table is partial and in-frame only. The table records approximately 1.5 million clones, 95% to 99% of them present only once. The specimen sequenced was naive CD4+ T cells sorted from blood. Indicated subset: CD45RA+ positively selected. These receptors all come from a man between 25 and 39 years old in good health.

This chain uses TRBV5-1 with TRBJ1-2, with TRBD1 identical over 8 bases. CDR1 is SGHRS and CDR2 is YFSETQ in the germline V gene. V was pared by 4 bases and J by 8 bases, with 7 bases of the junction left unmatched. The CDR3 is 13 residues long. The chain's CDR3 is CASSIGQGSGYTF. CDR3 in DNA: TGCGCCAGCAGCATCGGACAGGGCTCCGGCTACACCTTC.

The chain joins TRBV14 to TRBJ2-1; 13 nucleotides match TRBD2. Germline assignment: CDR1 SGHDN and CDR2 FVKESK. The J segment lost 6 bases and the V segment lost 1 base, leaving 6 bases of the junction unmatched. There are 17 residues in the CDR3. Here the CDR3 DNA reads TGTGCCAGCAGCCAAGCCGGACTAGCGGGAGATTTCAATGAGCAGTTCTTC. Its translation is CASSQAGLAGDFNEQFF.

The chain couples TRBV28 to TRBJ2-1, with D unresolved. Germline CDR1 and CDR2: MDHEN and SYDVKM. The CDR3 is 15 amino acids. Trimming took 3 bases from V and 6 from J, leaving 15 bases between them. The CDR3: CASSFPLPLGNEQFF. The DNA of the CDR3 is TGTGCCAGCAGTTTCCCTCTGCCTTTGGGCAATGAGCAGTTCTTC.

To note about this clone: Other DNA sequences within the sample encode an identical CDR3. V gene TRBV30 combines with J gene TRBJ2-3; D ambiguous. The CDR3 length is 13 residues. Per germline, CDR1 GTSNPN and CDR2 SVGIG (reference sequence). Trimming shortened V by 3 bases and J by 0 bases, and 7 bases separated the two germline ends. The CDR3 sequence is CAWSQGSTDTQYF. Here the CDR3 DNA reads TGTGCCTGGAGCCAAGGGAGCACAGATACGCAGTATTTT.

The chain recombines TRBV4-2 with TRBJ2-2, with D perhaps matching TRBD2 (6 bases). V dropped 7 bases and J dropped 0 bases, with 12 bases sitting between them. The CDR3 has 15 amino acids. Germline CDR1 and CDR2: LGHNA and YNFKEQ. The CDR3 nucleotides read TGTGCCAGCAAGTCGGAGGGAACGAACACCGGGGAGCTGTTTTTT. Protein sequence: CASKSEGTNTGELFF.

This CDR3 is CASRKTEINQPQHF. CDR3 DNA: TGTGCCAGCAGGAAAACAGAGATCAATCAGCCCCAGCATTTT. The chain recombines TRBV28 with TRBJ1-5; D unclear. This CDR3 comprises 14 residues. From germline, CDR1 is MDHEN and CDR2 SYDVKM. Deletions cut 6 bases from V and 3 bases from J, with 12 bases between.

J is TRBJ2-7 and V is TRBV4-2; tentative D call: TRBD2 (7 bases). Trimming took 1 base from V and 3 from J, leaving 25 bases between them. Per germline, CDR1 LGHNA and CDR2 YNFKEQ. The CDR3 is 19 amino acids. CDR3 region: CASSQGGGQGRVRGYEQYF. CDR3 nucleotides: TGTGCCAGCAGCCAAGGGGGGGGCCAGGGGCGCGTTCGGGGCTACGAGCAGTACTTC.

The genes are TRBV2 and TRBJ2-1, with D possibly TRBD1 on 5 matching bases. V was pared by 8 bases and J by 1 base, with 12 bases between. The CDR3 is 14 amino acids. Germline V gives CDR1 SNHLY, CDR2 FYNNEI. CDR3: CASLAGKSYNEQFF. CDR3 nucleotide sequence: TGTGCCAGCCTGGCAGGGAAATCCTACAATGAGCAGTTCTTC.

The chain combines TRBV10-2 with TRBJ2-7, with 9 bases that match TRBD1. CDR1 and CDR2 (germline): WSHSY, SAAADI. CDR3 length equals 14 residues. The V and J ends lost 10 bases and 3 bases, in that order; junction bases with no gene match: 10. The CDR3 nucleotides read TGCGCCACCCAGTGGGGGGACAGGGACTACGAGCAGTACTTC. Residues: CATQWGDRDYEQYF.

This sequence joins TRBV5-4 and TRBJ2-5, with 7 bases that match TRBD2. The CDR3 runs to 13 residues. The J segment lost 5 bases and the V segment lost 3 bases, leaving 4 bases of the junction unmatched. The germline gives CDR1 SGHNT, CDR2 YYREEE (reference sequence). The CDR3 loop reads CASSSPGGETQYF. CDR3 DNA sequence: TGTGCCAGCAGCTCCCCCGGGGGGGAGACCCAGTACTTC.

The chain is built from TRBV5-1 and TRBJ2-1, with 10 bases matching TRBD2. The CDR3 totals 15 residues. The ends lost 4 bases at V and 5 bases at J; junction bases unmatched: 6. Germline CDR1 reads SGHRS; CDR2 reads YFSETQ. The CDR3 protein is CASSIGTSANNEQFF. DNA for the CDR3: TGCGCCAGCAGCATCGGGACTAGCGCAAACAATGAGCAGTTCTTC.

The chain employs TRBV5-1 and TRBJ2-3; no reliable D call. V was pared by 0 bases and J by 6 bases, with 11 bases between. The germline V gene encodes CDR1 SGHRS and CDR2 YFSETQ. The CDR3 is 14 amino acids. This CDR3 is CASSLAKFGDTQYF. The CDR3 bases are TGCGCCAGCAGCTTGGCCAAATTCGGGGATACGCAGTATTTT. Full variable domain (rest looked up from reference TRBV5-1 and TRBJ2-3): KAGVTQTPRYLIKTRGQQVTLSCSPISGHRSVSWYQQTPGQGLQFLFEYFSETQRNKGNFPGRFSGRQFSNSRSEMNVSTLELGDSALYLCASSLAKFGDTQYFGPGTRLTVL.

The J gene is TRBJ2-7, the V gene TRBV19, with TRBD1 matching 11 bases. The V gene end was trimmed by 5 bases and the J gene end by 6 bases; junction bases not matched to a gene: 15. Looked up from germline, CDR1 is LNHDA and CDR2 is SQIVND (reference sequence). The CDR3 is made up of 17 amino acids. Here the CDR3 reads CASSPSSRRTGGGEQYF. The CDR3 DNA follows: TGTGCCAGTAGTCCCTCGTCGCGGCGGACAGGGGGCGGCGAGCAGTACTTC.

The chain links TRBV28 to TRBJ2-7; maybe TRBD2 (6 bases). Germline-derived CDR1 and CDR2 are MDHEN and SYDVKM. The CDR3 loop spans 14 amino acids. V dropped 1 base and J dropped 6 bases, with 13 bases sitting between them. The CDR3 sequence: CASSLSTSSVEQYF. For the CDR3, the DNA is TGTGCCAGCAGTTTATCCACTAGCTCGGTCGAGCAGTACTTC.

In DNA form, the CDR3 reads TGTGCCAGCAGAACAGGGGCTTTGGGGCAGTACTTC. Translating gives CASRTGALGQYF. The J gene is TRBJ2-7, the V gene TRBV28, with 7 positions matching TRBD1. This CDR3 is 12 amino acids long. V dropped 6 bases and J dropped 9; count of bases not matched to a gene: 8. Germline V CDR1 and CDR2: MDHEN, SYDVKM. Full variable domain (missing parts from reference TRBV28 and TRBJ2-7): DVKVTQSSRYLVKRTGEKVFLECVQDMDHENMFWYRQDPGLGLRLIYFSYDVKMKEKGDIPEGYSVSREKKERFSLILESASTNQTSMYLCASRTGALGQYFGPGTRLTVT.

The gene calls are TRBV6-6 and TRBJ1-1; 7 bases are shared with TRBD1. V lost 7 bases and J lost 2; bases outside the gene matches: 7. The CDR3 is 14 amino acids. Germline-derived CDR1 and CDR2 are MNHNY and SVGAGI (reference sequence). The CDR3 bases are TGTGCCAGCACCAGAGGACAGGTCAACACTGAAGCTTTCTTT. Translating gives CASTRGQVNTEAFF.

This chain connects TRBV7-2 to TRBJ1-5; 9 positions agree with TRBD1. CDR1 and CDR2 from the germline V gene are SGHTA and FQGNSA. With V trimmed by 4 bases and J by 3 bases, 4 bases remained unmatched. The CDR3 is made up of 15 amino acids. CDR3 region: CASSSGTGNNQPQHF. Written as DNA, the CDR3 is TGTGCCAGCAGCTCAGGGACAGGGAACAATCAGCCCCAGCATTTT.